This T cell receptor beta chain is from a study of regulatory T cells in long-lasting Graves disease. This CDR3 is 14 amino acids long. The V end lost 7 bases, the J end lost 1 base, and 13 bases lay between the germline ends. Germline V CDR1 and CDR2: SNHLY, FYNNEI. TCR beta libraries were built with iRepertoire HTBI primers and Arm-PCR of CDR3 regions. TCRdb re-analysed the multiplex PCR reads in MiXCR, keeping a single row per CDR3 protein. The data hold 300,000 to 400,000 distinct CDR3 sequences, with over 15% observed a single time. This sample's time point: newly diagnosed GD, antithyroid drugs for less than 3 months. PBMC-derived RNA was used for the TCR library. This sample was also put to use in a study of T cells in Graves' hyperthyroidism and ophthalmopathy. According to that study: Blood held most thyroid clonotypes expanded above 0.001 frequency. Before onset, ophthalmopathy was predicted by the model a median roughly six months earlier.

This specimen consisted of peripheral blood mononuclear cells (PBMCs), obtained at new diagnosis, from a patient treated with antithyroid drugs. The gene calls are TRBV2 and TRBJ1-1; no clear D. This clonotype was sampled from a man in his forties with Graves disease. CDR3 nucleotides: TGTGCCAGCACTTTGGACGGAGCGAACACTGAAGCTTTCTTT. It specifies CASTLDGANTEAFF.